This T cell receptor (beta chain) was found in a study of T cells in Graves' hyperthyroidism and ophthalmopathy. Study-level background: Peripheral blood was acquired at first diagnosis, ahead of any therapy whatsoever.

This clonotype was counted ten times or more. Its antigen is undetermined. Amplified TCR beta CDR3 regions came from RNA transcripts. A first-round RT-PCR of the TCR CDR3 used the HTBI primer set. TCRdb independently ran MiXCR on the multiplex PCR reads; one entry per CDR3 protein. The sample holds 360,000 or so distinct CDR3 sequences, about 16% seen once. This CDR3 has 14 residues. The V end lost 5 bases, the J end lost 1 base, and 11 bases lay between the germline ends. Germline loops: CDR1 LNHNV, CDR2 YYDKDF (reference sequence). Study outcomes and limitations: Also found in blood were most expanded thyroid clonotypes above 0.001.

The sample consisted of blood. The V gene is TRBV15, the J gene TRBJ2-5, with TRBD2 as a possible D gene (7 bases). The TCR originated in a woman aged 55-70 years with Graves' ophthalmopathy. CDR3: CATSPRGAQETQYF. CDR3 nucleotide sequence: TGTGCCACCAGCCCCCGGGGGGCCCAAGAGACCCAGTACTTC. Looking up the rest from reference TRBV15 and TRBJ2-5 gives the full variable domain: DAMVIQNPRYQVTQFGKPVTLSCSQTLNHNVMYWYQQKSSQAPKLLFHYYDKDFNNEADTPDNFQSRRPNTSFCFLDIRSPGLGDTAMYLCATSPRGAQETQYFGPGTRLLVL.